These 15 T cell receptor beta chains were all obtained from the same sample, sequenced in a study of CD8 T cells in Susac syndrome. RNA totalling roughly 0.5 to 1 ug underwent reverse transcription with random hexamers. Using its own MiXCR run on the immunoSEQ multiplex PCR reads, TCRdb lists one record per CDR3 protein. The data show some 300,000 distinct CDR3 sequences, over 75% seen once. Sequenced: CD8+ T cells from PBMCs. The receptors were sampled from a human donor with multiple sclerosis.

The CDR3 protein is CASSILAGLTYEQYF. For the CDR3, the DNA is TGTGCCAGCAGTATATTAGCGGGACTAACCTACGAGCAGTACTTC. The chain employs TRBV27 and TRBJ2-7; 8 bases align to TRBD2. The germline CDR1 and CDR2 sequences are MNHEY and SMNVEV (reference sequence). The length of the CDR3 is 15 residues. The V and J ends lost 5 bases and 2 bases, in that order; junction bases with no gene match: 8.

The chain employs TRBV14 and TRBJ1-1; a weak D match, TRBD1 (5 bases). The CDR3 is 14 residues long. The germline gives CDR1 SGHDN, CDR2 FVKESK. Trimming removed 0 bases from V and 7 bases from J, with 12 bases in between. CDR3: CASSQDLETDEAFF. The CDR3 coding sequence is TGTGCCAGCAGCCAAGATCTGGAGACAGATGAAGCTTTCTTT. Drawing the rest from reference TRBV14 and TRBJ1-1, the complete variable domain is EAGVTQFPSHSVIEKGQTVTLRCDPISGHDNLYWYRRVMGKEIKFLLHFVKESKQDESGMPNNRFLAERTGGTYSTLKVQPAELEDSGVYFCASSQDLETDEAFFGQGTRLTVV.

This clonotype has only a few counts. The chain joins TRBV11-2 to TRBJ2-1, with 10 nucleotides matching TRBD1. The V and J ends lost 4 bases and 7 bases, in that order; junction bases with no gene match: 13. Germline CDR1 and CDR2: SGHAT and FQNNGV. The CDR3 has 17 amino acids. The CDR3 reads CASSSMIRDRGGNEQFF. As DNA, the CDR3 is TGTGCCAGCAGCTCCATGATTCGGGACAGGGGAGGGAATGAGCAGTTCTTC.

The chain recombines TRBV27 with TRBJ2-2; D not resolved. The V gene's germline CDR1 is MNHEY and CDR2 SMNVEV (reference sequence). V gave up 2 bases and J gave up 1 base, with 8 bases separating them. The length of the CDR3 is 15 residues. CDR3 nucleotides: TGTGCCAGCAGTTTAGTTGGGCAGAACACCGGGGAGCTGTTTTTT. Protein product: CASSLVGQNTGELFF.

The chain joins TRBV24-1 to TRBJ2-7; 7 nucleotides line up with TRBD1. CDR1 is KGHDR and CDR2 is SFDVKD in the germline V gene. The CDR3 has 13 residues. Trimming took 4 bases from V and 5 from J; bases not matched to a gene: 4. CDR3 sequence: CATSDMDRNEQYF. CDR3 DNA: TGTGCCACCAGTGACATGGACAGGAACGAGCAGTACTTC.

The rearrangement links TRBV4-3 to TRBJ1-4, with unresolved D. Germline V gene data show CDR1 as LGHNA and CDR2 as YSLEER. This CDR3 is built from 15 residues. Deletions cut 0 bases from V and 7 bases from J, with 12 bases between. CDR3 protein: CASSQDGREAEKLFF. The CDR3 DNA sequence: TGCGCCAGCAGCCAAGATGGACGGGAGGCTGAAAAACTGTTTTTT.

This clonotype appeared a few times. This chain joins TRBV4-1 and TRBJ2-1; TRBD2 agrees at 11 bases. The CDR3 extends over 16 amino acids. Germline CDR1 is MGHRA and CDR2 is YSYEKL. With V trimmed by 6 bases and J by 2 bases, 6 bases remained unmatched. The CDR3 DNA sequence: TGCGCCAGCAGTCTTCGACTAGCGGGGCCCTACAATGAGCAGTTCTTC. Translating it yields CASSLRLAGPYNEQFF.

This chain joins TRBV30 and TRBJ2-1; 13 bases match TRBD2. Germline values: CDR1 GTSNPN, CDR2 SVGIG (reference sequence). The ends lost 2 bases at V and 8 bases at J; junction bases unmatched: 3. This CDR3 has 14 residues. The CDR3 is CAWSWTSGRDEQFF. CDR3 DNA: TGTGCCTGGAGTTGGACTAGCGGGAGAGATGAGCAGTTCTTC.

This clonotype was seen a handful of times. The chain recombines TRBV12-3 or TRBV12-4 with TRBJ2-4, with 10 bases lining up with TRBD1. Trimming cost V 6 bases and J 0 bases; bases outside gene matches: 2. This CDR3 region has 15 residues. CDR3 sequence reads: CASRGTGVAKNIQYF. Written as DNA, the CDR3 is TGTGCCAGCAGAGGGACAGGGGTAGCCAAAAACATTCAGTACTTC.

V and J are TRBV11-2 and TRBJ2-7; D unclear. Germline values: CDR1 SGHAT, CDR2 FQNNGV. Trimming shortened V by 0 bases and J by 0 bases, and 6 bases separated the two germline ends. The CDR3 length is 14 residues. Written as DNA, the CDR3 is TGTGCCAGCAGCTTAGAAGCTAGCTCCTACGAGCAGTACTTC. Translating gives CASSLEASSYEQYF.

This clonotype was picked up a small number of times. The gene calls are TRBV6-5 and TRBJ2-7; D ambiguous. This CDR3 is built from 11 residues. Between the trimmed V and J ends, which lost 3 bases and 7 bases, there was a span of 7 bases. The germline CDR1 and CDR2 sequences are MNHEY and SVGAGI. The CDR3 here is CASSYSQEQYF. The CDR3 bases are TGTGCCAGCAGTTATTCTCAGGAGCAGTACTTC.

This chain connects TRBV24-1 to TRBJ2-3; no clear D gene. The ends were cut back, 3 bases at V and 6 bases at J, with 9 bases in the middle. The germline V gene encodes CDR1 KGHDR and CDR2 SFDVKD. The CDR3 spans 13 residues. In nucleotides, the CDR3 is TGTGCCACCAGTGATGTAACCATGGATACGCAGTATTTT. The encoded protein is CATSDVTMDTQYF.

The chain combines TRBV19 with TRBJ2-7, with TRBD1 identical over 10 bases. This CDR3 comprises 14 residues. Germline V gene sequence: CDR1 LNHDA, CDR2 SQIVND (reference sequence). The junction had 8 bases not matched to a gene; V was cut back by 5 bases and J by 7 bases. The CDR3 sequence: CASSPWTGGEEQYF. The DNA of the CDR3 is TGTGCCAGTAGTCCATGGACAGGGGGGGAAGAGCAGTACTTC.

This chain uses TRBV30 with TRBJ2-7; D is perhaps TRBD1 or TRBD2 (5 bases each). V was pared by 2 bases and J by 6 bases, with 8 bases between. CDR3 length equals 11 residues. Germline-derived CDR1 and CDR2 are GTSNPN and SVGIG (reference sequence). For the CDR3, the DNA is TGTGCCTGGAGTTTTGGGGGCGAGCAGTACTTC. Protein: CAWSFGGEQYF.

The chain couples TRBV4-3 to TRBJ2-2; TRBD2 matches at 9 bases. The germline V gene has CDR1 LGHNA and CDR2 YSLEER. J was trimmed by 3 bases and V by 0 bases; bases with no gene match: 8. The CDR3 totals 18 residues. CDR3 DNA sequence: TGCGCCAGCAGCCAAGAGTCGGCGGGAGGGCCCGACACCGGGGAGCTGTTTTTT. Amino acids: CASSQESAGGPDTGELFF.